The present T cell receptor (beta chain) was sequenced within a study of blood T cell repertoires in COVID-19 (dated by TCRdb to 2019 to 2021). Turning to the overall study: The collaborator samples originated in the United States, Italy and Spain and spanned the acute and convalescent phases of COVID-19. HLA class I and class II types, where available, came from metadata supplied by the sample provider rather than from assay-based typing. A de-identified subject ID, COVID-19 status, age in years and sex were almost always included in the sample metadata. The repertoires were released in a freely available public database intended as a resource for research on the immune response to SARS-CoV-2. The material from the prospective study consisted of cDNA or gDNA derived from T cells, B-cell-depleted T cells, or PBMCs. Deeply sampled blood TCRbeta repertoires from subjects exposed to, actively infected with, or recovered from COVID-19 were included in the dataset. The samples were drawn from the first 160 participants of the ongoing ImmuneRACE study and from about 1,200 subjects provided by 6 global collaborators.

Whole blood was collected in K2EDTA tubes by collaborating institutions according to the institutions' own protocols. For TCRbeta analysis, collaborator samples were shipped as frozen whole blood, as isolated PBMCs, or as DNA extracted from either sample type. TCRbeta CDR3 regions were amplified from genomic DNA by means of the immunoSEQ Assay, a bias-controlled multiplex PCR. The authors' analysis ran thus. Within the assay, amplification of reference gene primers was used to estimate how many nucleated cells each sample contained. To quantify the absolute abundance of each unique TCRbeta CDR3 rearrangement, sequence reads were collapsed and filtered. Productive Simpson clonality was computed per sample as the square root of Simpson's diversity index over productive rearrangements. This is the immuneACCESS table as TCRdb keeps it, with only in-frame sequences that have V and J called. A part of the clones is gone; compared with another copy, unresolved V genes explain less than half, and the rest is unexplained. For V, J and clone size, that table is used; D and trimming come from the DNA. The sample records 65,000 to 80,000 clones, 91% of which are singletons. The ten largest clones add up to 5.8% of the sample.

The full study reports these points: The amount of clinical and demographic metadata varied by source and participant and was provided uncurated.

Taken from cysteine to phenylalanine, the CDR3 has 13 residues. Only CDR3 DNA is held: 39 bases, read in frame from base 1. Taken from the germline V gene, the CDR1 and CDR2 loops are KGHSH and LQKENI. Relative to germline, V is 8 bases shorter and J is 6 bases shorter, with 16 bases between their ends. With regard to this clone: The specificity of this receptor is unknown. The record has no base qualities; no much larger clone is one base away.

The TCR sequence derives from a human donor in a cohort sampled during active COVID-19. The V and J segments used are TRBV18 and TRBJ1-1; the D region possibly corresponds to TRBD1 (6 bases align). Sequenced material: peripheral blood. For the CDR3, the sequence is CASAGGGAAEAFF. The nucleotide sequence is TGTGCCAGCGCGGGAGGGGGGGCAGCTGAAGCTTTCTTT.